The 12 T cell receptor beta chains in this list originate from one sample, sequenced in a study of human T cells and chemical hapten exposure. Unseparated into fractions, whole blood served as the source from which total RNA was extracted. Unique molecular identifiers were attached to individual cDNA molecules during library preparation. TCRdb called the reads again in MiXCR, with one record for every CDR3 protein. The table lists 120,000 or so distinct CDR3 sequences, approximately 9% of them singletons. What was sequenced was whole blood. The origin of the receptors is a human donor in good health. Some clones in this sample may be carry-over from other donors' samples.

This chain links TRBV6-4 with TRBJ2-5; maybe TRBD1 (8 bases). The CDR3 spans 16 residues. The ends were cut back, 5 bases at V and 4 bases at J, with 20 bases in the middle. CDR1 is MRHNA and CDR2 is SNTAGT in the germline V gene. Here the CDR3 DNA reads TGTGCCAGCAGTTTGTGGACAGGGAGGGAAGGAGAGACCCAGTACTTC. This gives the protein CASSLWTGREGETQYF.

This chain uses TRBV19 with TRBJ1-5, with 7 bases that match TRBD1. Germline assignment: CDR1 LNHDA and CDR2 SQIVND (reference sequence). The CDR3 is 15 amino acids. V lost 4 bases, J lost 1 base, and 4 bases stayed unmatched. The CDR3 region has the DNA TGTGCCAGTAGTACGACAGGGTTCAGCAATCAGCCCCAGCATTTT. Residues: CASSTTGFSNQPQHF.

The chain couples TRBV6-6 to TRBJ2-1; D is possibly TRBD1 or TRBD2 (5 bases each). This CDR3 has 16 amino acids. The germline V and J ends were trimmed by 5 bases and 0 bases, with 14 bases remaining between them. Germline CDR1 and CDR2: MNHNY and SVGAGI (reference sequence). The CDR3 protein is CASSPRDGSSYNEQFF. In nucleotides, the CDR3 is TGTGCCAGCAGTCCCCGGGACGGAAGCTCCTACAATGAGCAGTTCTTC.

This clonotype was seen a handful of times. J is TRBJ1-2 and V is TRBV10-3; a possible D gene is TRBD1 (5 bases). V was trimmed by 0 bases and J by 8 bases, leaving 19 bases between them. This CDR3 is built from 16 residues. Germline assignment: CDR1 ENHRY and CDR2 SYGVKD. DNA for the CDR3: TGTGCCATCAGTGAGTCGATTGGGGGGTCGGTCGACGGCTACACCTTC. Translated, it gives CAISESIGGSVDGYTF.

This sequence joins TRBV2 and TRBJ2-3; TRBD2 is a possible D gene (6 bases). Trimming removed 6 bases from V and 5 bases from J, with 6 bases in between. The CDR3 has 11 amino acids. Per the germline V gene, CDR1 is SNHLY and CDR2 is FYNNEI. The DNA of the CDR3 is TGTGCCAGCAGGGGGGGAGATACGCAGTATTTT. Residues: CASRGGDTQYF. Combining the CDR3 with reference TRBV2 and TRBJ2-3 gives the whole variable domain EPEVTQTPSHQVTQMGQEVILRCVPISNHLYFYWYRQILGQKVEFLVSFYNNEISEKSEIFDDQFSVERPDGSNFTLKIRSTKLEDSAMYFCASRGGDTQYFGPGTRLTVL.

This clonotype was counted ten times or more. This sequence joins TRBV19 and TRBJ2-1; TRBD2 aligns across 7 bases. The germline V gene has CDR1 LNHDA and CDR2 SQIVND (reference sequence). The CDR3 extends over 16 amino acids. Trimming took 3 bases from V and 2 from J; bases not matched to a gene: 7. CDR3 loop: CASSMGSGGTYNEQFF. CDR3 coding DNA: TGTGCCAGTAGTATGGGGTCGGGAGGAACCTACAATGAGCAGTTCTTC. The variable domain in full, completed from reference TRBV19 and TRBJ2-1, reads DGGITQSPKYLFRKEGQNVTLSCEQNLNHDAMYWYRQDPGQGLRLIYYSQIVNDFQKGDIAEGYSVSREKKESFPLTVTSAQKNPTAFYLCASSMGSGGTYNEQFFGPGTRLTVL.

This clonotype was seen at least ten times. The CDR3 reads CAISEREADTQYF. The CDR3, as DNA: TGTGCCATCAGTGAGAGGGAGGCAGATACGCAGTATTTT. This chain uses TRBV10-3 with TRBJ2-3; possibly TRBD2 for D (6 bases). The CDR3 extends over 13 amino acids. Trimming shortened V by 2 bases and J by 4 bases, and 7 bases separated the two germline ends. Germline V lookup: CDR1 ENHRY, CDR2 SYGVKD.

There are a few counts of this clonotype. CDR3 DNA sequence: TGTGCCAGCAACCCTAGCGGGATCTCTTGGTATTTT. Amino acids: CASNPSGISWYF. The chain couples TRBV6-1 to TRBJ2-3; 9 bases are shared with TRBD2. Germline CDR1 reads MNHNS; CDR2 reads SASEGT. There are 12 residues in the CDR3. The ends lost 7 bases at V and 14 bases at J; junction bases unmatched: 10.

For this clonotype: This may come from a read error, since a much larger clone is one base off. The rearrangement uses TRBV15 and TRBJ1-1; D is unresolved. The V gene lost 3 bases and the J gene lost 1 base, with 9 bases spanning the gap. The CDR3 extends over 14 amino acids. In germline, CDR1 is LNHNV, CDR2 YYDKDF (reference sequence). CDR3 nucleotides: TGTGCCACCAGCAGGACAAAGAAGAACACTGAAGCTTTCTTT. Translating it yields CATSRTKKNTEAFF. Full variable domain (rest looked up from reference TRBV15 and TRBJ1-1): DAMVIQNPRYQVTQFGKPVTLSCSQTLNHNVMYWYQQKSSQAPKLLFHYYDKDFNNEADTPDNFQSRRPNTSFCFLDIRSPGLGDTAMYLCATSRTKKNTEAFFGQGTRLTVV.

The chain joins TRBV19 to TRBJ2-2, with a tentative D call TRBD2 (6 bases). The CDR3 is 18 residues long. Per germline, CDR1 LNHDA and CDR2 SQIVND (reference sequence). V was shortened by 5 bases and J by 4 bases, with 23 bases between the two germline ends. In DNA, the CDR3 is TGTGCCAGTAGTGTGGACTACCCGCGGGCCGGGAGCACCGGGGAGCTGTTTTTT. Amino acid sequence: CASSVDYPRAGSTGELFF.

CDR3 amino acids: CASSVSRGSSTDTQYF. The CDR3 DNA is TGTGCCAGCAGCGTATCACGGGGATCTAGCACAGATACGCAGTATTTT. The chain joins TRBV9 to TRBJ2-3; D is perhaps TRBD2 (5 bases). The ends were cut back, 1 base at V and 0 bases at J, with 12 bases in the middle. Germline loops: CDR1 SGDLS, CDR2 YYNGEE. This CDR3 has 16 amino acids.

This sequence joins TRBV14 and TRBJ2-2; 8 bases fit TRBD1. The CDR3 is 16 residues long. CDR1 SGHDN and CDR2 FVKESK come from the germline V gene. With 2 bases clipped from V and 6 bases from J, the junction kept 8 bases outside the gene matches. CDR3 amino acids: CASSQSGTGKPGELFF. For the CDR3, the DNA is TGTGCCAGCAGCCAATCCGGGACAGGAAAACCCGGGGAGCTGTTTTTT.